Listed below are T cell receptor beta chains from one sample, sequenced in a study of T cells in localized non-small cell lung cancer. Method: immunoSEQ multiplex PCR; TCRdb's copy keeps in-frame clones and lacks some. Among around 1,000 clones listed, around 22% were seen once. The source material was lung tumor tissue, sampled before any cancer treatment. The source is a male donor at least 60 years old with stage II lung adenocarcinoma. CDR3s include the opening cysteine and the closing phenylalanine or tryptophan. The D gene is left open where the match is weak. Size tells how often a clone was seen (once, few, many) or the class of an expanded clone, and some rows leave it out.

D gene	clone size	V gene	J gene	CDR3 DNA	CDR3 protein
-	few	TRBV11-3	TRBJ2-5	TGTGCCAGCAGCTTGGGGGGTCTAGGTGAGACCCAGTACTTC	CASSLGGLGETQYF
-	-	TRBV29-1	TRBJ1-1	TGCAGCGTTGAAGAACCGGCCCTAAGAGAAGCTTTCTTT	CSVEEPALREAFF
-	few	TRBV28	TRBJ2-2	TGTGCCAGCAGGCCCCAGGGGGAGGGCCTCGGGGAGCTGTTTTTT	CASRPQGEGLGELFF
TRBD1	large	TRBV11-3	TRBJ1-2	TGTGCCAGCACCCCAGCGGCAGGGGGCCCCTATGGCTACACCTTC	CASTPAAGGPYGYTF
TRBD1	-	TRBV28	TRBJ2-3	TGTGCCAGCAGCAAGCAGGCGGGACAGGGCCCAGATACGCAGTATTTT	CASSKQAGQGPDTQYF
-	few	TRBV11-3	TRBJ2-7	TGTGCCAGCAGCTTCAGTAGAACGTGGGACGAGCAGTACTTC	CASSFSRTWDEQYF
TRBD2	-	TRBV28	TRBJ2-5	TGTGCCAGCAGTTTACCCGGACTAGCGGGGTACATCGCTCCCCCGGAGACCCAGTACTTC	CASSLPGLAGYIAPPETQYF
-	-	TRBV28	TRBJ2-7	TGTGCCAGCAGTTTATCCCTAGCGACCCTCTCCTACGAGCAGTACTTC	CASSLSLATLSYEQYF
-	medium-sized	TRBV9	TRBJ2-7	TGTGCCAGCAGCGTAGCCCCCGACAGCACCTACGAGCAGTACTTC	CASSVAPDSTYEQYF
-	large	TRBV5-1	TRBJ2-3	TGCGCCAGCAGTGGGTATCAGCGATCCGATACGCAGTATTTT	CASSGYQRSDTQYF
-	-	TRBV11-3	TRBJ2-7	TGTGCCAGCAGCCGCTCGGTGGCGAGGAGTCACGAGCAGTACTTC	CASSRSVARSHEQYF
TRBD2	-	TRBV19	TRBJ2-7	TGTGCCAGTAGCTATTCAGGGCTAGCGGGAGGAAGGAACGAGCAGTACTTC	CASSYSGLAGGRNEQYF
-	few	TRBV30	TRBJ1-4	TGTGCCTGGAGTGAGTGGGCGGGTAATGAAAAACTGTTTTTT	CAWSEWAGNEKLFF
TRBD2	few	TRBV5-1	TRBJ2-3	TGCGCCAGCAGCTTGGGCACTAGCGGGGGGGCGACAGATACGCAGTATTTT	CASSLGTSGGATDTQYF
TRBD1	few	TRBV28	TRBJ1-5	TGTGCCAGCAGTCCCCCCAGGGGACAGGACAATCAGCCCCAGCATTTT	CASSPPRGQDNQPQHF
-	few	TRBV28	TRBJ1-3	TGTGCCAGCAGTCCATTCGCGGGCAGTTTATCCGGAAACACCATATATTTT	CASSPFAGSLSGNTIYF
-	few	TRBV11-3	TRBJ2-1	TGTGCCAGCAGCCCCGCCGAAAGGGTCAGCTACAATGAGCAGTTCTTC	CASSPAERVSYNEQFF
-	-	TRBV11-3	TRBJ2-6	TGTGCCAGCAGCTTAGGAAGGGTCCGGACGGCGAGCTCTGGGGCCAACGTCCTGACTTTC	CASSLGRVRTASSGANVLTF
TRBD1	-	TRBV5-1	TRBJ2-7	TGCGCCAGCAGCAGAACATCGGGACAGGGGGCCCTAGAGCAGTACTTC	CASSRTSGQGALEQYF
-	-	TRBV30	TRBJ1-4	TGTGCCTGGAGTGTAACGGTGTATAATGAAAAACTGTTTTTT	CAWSVTVYNEKLFF
TRBD2	-	TRBV30	TRBJ2-5	TGTGCCTGGAGCCGAGGGAGCGGGAGGGCCCAAGAGACCCAGTACTTC	CAWSRGSGRAQETQYF
TRBD1	few	TRBV19	TRBJ1-1	TGTGCCTCATCGGACAGGGGCAACACTGAAGCTTTCTTT	CASSDRGNTEAFF
TRBD1	few	TRBV30	TRBJ1-1	TGTGCCTGGCATACAGGGGGGCCTGAAGCTTTCTTT	CAWHTGGPEAFF
-	medium-sized	TRBV6-8	TRBJ2-5	TGTGCCAGCAGACCAAAACCGACAGGATTCCAAGAGACCCAGTACTTC	CASRPKPTGFQETQYF
-	-	TRBV9	TRBJ2-5	TGTGCCAGCAGTTCAGAGGTAGGGAGTAACCAAGAGACCCAGTACTTC	CASSSEVGSNQETQYF
-	few	TRBV23-1	TRBJ2-7	TGCGCCAGCAGCTGGGACAAGCCCTACGAGCAGTACTTC	CASSWDKPYEQYF
-	-	TRBV23-1	TRBJ2-5	TGCGCCAGCAGTCACCCCCGGGGGGCAGGGGGCGGGGAGACCCAGTACTTC	CASSHPRGAGGGETQYF
-	-	TRBV5-1	TRBJ1-4	TGCGCCAGCAGCTTGGGACAGAATAATGAAAAACTGTTTTTT	CASSLGQNNEKLFF
TRBD2	-	TRBV9	TRBJ2-3	TGTGCCAGCAGCCTTACTCCTGGGGGGAGGGCCCGAGTTAGCACAGATACGCAGTATTTT	CASSLTPGGRARVSTDTQYF
-	-	TRBV18	TRBJ2-3	TGTGCCAGCTCACCCGAGGGGGGTGACACAGATACGCAGTATTTT	CASSPEGGDTDTQYF
-	-	TRBV19	TRBJ2-2	TGTGCCAGTATTCGGGACCTGGGGGACACCGGGGAGCTGTTTTTT	CASIRDLGDTGELFF
TRBD1	large	TRBV6-8	TRBJ2-1	TGTGCCAGCAGTAAAGACAGGGACGTTTACAATGAGCAGTTCTTC	CASSKDRDVYNEQFF
-	large	TRBV6-8	TRBJ1-2	TGTGCCAGCAGGATCGACGGAGACGAGGGCTACACCTTC	CASRIDGDEGYTF
-	-	TRBV25-1	TRBJ1-4	TGTGCCAGCAGTGAATACTACCGGACCTCTAATGAAAAACTGTTTTTT	CASSEYYRTSNEKLFF
TRBD1	-	TRBV9	TRBJ2-3	TGTGCCAGCAGCCCCTGGGACAGCTTCACAGATACGCAGTATTTT	CASSPWDSFTDTQYF
TRBD2	-	TRBV5-1	TRBJ2-1	TGCGCCAGCAGCTCGGGAGGGGCGTTATATGAGCAGTTCTTC	CASSSGGALYEQFF
-	few	TRBV6-8	TRBJ1-2	TGTGCCAGCAGTAACGTGGGACGAGATAACTATGGCTACACCTTC	CASSNVGRDNYGYTF